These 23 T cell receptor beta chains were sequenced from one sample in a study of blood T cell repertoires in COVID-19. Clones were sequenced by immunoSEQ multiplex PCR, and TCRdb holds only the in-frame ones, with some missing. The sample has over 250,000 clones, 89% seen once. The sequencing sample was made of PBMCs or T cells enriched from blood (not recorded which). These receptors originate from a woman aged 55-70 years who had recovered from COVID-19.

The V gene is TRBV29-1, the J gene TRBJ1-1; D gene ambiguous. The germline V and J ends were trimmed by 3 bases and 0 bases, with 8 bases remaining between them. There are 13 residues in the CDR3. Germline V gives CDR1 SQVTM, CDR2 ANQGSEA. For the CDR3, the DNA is TGCAGCGTTGATGGTTACATGAACACTGAAGCTTTCTTT. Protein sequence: CSVDGYMNTEAFF. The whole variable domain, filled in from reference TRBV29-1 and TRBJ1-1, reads SAVISQKPSRDICQRGTSLTIQCQVDSQVTMMFWYRQQPGQSLTLIATANQGSEATYESGFVIDKFPISRPNLTFSTLTVSNMSPEDSSIYLCSVDGYMNTEAFFGQGTRLTVV.

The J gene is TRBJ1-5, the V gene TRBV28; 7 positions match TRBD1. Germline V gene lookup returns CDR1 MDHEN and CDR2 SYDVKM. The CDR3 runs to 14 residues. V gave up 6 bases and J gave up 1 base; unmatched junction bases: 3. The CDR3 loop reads CASRLTGSNQPQHF. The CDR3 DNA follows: TGTGCCAGCAGACTGACAGGGAGCAATCAGCCCCAGCATTTT.

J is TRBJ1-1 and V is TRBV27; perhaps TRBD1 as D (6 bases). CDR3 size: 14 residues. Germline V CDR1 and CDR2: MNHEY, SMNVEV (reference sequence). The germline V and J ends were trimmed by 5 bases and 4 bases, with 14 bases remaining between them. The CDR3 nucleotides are TGTGCCAGCAGTCGCGACAGGCGAGCCACTGAAGCTTTCTTT. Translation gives CASSRDRRATEAFF.

The CDR3 region has the DNA TGCAGTGTATTGGGCCCAGCCTCCCAGTTCTTC. Residues: CSVLGPASQFF. The chain employs TRBV20-1 and TRBJ2-1; unclear D gene. The ends were cut back, 7 bases at V and 13 bases at J, with 17 bases in the middle. CDR3 size: 11 residues. Germline lookup yields CDR1 DFQATT and CDR2 SNEGSKA (reference sequence).

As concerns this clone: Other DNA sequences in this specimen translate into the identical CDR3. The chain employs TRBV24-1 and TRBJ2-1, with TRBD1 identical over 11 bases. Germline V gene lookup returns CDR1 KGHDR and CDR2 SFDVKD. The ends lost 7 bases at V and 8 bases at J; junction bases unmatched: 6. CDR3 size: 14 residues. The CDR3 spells CATSRGQGAHEQFF. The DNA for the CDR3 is TGTGCCACCAGCCGTGGACAGGGGGCCCATGAGCAGTTCTTC.

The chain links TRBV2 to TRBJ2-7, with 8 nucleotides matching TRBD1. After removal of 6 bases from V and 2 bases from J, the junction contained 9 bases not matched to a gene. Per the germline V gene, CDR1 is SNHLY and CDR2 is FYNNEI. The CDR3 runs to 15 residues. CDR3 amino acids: CASRQETGVAYEQYF. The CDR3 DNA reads TGTGCCAGCAGGCAGGAGACAGGGGTAGCCTACGAGCAGTACTTC. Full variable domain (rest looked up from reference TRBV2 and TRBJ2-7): EPEVTQTPSHQVTQMGQEVILRCVPISNHLYFYWYRQILGQKVEFLVSFYNNEISEKSEIFDDQFSVERPDGSNFTLKIRSTKLEDSAMYFCASRQETGVAYEQYFGPGTRLTVT.

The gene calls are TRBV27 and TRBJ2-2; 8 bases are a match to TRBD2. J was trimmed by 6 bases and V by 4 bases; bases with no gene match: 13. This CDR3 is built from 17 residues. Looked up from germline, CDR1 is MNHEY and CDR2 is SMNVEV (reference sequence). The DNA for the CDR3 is TGTGCCAGCAGTTCCTATAGCGGGATGCGTGGTCCCGGGGAGCTGTTTTTT. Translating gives CASSSYSGMRGPGELFF.

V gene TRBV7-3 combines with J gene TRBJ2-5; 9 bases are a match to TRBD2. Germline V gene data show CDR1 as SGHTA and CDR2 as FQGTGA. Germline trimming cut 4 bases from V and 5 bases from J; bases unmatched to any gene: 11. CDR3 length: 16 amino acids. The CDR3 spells CASSSRGRGGAETQYF. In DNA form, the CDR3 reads TGTGCCAGCAGCTCCCGCGGGCGGGGGGGCGCCGAGACCCAGTACTTC.

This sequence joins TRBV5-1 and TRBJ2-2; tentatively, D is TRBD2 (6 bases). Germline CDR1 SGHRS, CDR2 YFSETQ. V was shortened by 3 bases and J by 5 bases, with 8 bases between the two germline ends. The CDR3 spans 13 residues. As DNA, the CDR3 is TGCGCCAGCAGCTGGGGGACTACCGGGGAGCTGTTTTTT. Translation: CASSWGTTGELFF.

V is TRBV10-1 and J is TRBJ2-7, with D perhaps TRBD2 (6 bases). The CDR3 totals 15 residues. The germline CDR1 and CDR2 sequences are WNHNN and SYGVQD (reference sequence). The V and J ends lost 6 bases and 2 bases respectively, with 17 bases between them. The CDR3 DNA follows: TGCGCCAGCAGCCGCGAGGTAGCGGTACCCTACGAGCAGTACTTC. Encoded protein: CASSREVAVPYEQYF.

The CDR3 DNA sequence: TGTGCCAGCACCAAGGTGGGGGGCACTGAAGCTTTCTTT. The encoded protein is CASTKVGGTEAFF. The V and J genes are TRBV28 and TRBJ1-1; perhaps TRBD1 as D (5 bases). Germline V gene sequence: CDR1 MDHEN, CDR2 SYDVKM. This CDR3 comprises 13 residues. Trimming removed 7 bases from V and 4 bases from J, with 13 bases in between.

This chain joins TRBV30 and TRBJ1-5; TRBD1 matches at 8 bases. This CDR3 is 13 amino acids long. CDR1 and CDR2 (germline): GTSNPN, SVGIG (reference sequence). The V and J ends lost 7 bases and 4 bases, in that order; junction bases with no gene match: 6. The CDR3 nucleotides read TGTGCCTTTGACAGGGGAAGGAATCAGCCCCAGCATTTT. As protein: CAFDRGRNQPQHF.

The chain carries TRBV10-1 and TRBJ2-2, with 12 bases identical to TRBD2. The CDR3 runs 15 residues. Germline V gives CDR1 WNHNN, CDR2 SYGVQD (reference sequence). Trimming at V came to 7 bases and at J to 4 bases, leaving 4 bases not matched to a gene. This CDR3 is CASTSGRAGTGELFF. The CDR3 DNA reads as TGCGCCAGCACTAGCGGGAGGGCGGGCACCGGGGAGCTGTTTTTT.

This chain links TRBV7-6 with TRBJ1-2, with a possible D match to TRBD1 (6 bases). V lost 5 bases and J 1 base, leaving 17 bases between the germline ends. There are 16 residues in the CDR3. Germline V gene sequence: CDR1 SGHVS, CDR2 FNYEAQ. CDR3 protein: CASSPLGQPDNYGYTF. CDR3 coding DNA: TGTGCCAGCAGCCCTTTGGGACAACCTGATAACTATGGCTACACCTTC. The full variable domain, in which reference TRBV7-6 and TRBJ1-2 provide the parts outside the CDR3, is GAGVSQSPRYKVTKRGQDVALRCDPISGHVSLYWYRQALGQGPEFLTYFNYEAQQDKSGLPNDRFSAERPEGSISTLTIQRTEQRDSAMYRCASSPLGQPDNYGYTFGSGTRLTVV.

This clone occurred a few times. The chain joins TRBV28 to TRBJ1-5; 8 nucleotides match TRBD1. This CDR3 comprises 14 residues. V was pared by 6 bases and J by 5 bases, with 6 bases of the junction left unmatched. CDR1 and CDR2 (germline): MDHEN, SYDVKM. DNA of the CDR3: TGTGCCAGCAGCTCCGGGACAGGATATCAGCCCCAGCATTTT. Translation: CASSSGTGYQPQHF.

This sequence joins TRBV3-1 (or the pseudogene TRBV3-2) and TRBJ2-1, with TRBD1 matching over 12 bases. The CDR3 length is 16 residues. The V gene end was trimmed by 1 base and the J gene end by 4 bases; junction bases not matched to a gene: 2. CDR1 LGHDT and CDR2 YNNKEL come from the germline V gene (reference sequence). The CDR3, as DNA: TGTGCCAGCAGCCAAGGGGACAGGGGGCTGTACAATGAGCAGTTCTTC. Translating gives CASSQGDRGLYNEQFF.

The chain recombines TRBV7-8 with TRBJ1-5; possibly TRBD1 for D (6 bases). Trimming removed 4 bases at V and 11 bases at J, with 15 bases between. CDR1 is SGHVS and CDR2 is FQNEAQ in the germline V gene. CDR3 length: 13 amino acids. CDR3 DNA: TGTGCCAGCAGCTCCGCTGGGGACAAGACCCAGCATTTT. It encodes CASSSAGDKTQHF.

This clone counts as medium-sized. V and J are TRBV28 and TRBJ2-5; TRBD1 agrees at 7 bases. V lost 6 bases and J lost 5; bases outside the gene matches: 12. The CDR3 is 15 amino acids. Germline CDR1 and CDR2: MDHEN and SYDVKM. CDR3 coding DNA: TGTGCCAGCAGCCGCCCCTCGACAGGGATGGAGACCCAGTACTTC. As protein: CASSRPSTGMETQYF.

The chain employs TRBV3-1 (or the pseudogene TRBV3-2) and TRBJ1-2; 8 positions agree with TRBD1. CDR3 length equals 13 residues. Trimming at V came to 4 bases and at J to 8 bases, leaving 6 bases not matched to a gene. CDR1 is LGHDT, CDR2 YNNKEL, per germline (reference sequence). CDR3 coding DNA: TGTGCCAGCAGCCCTGGACAGGGACGCGGCTACACCTTC. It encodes CASSPGQGRGYTF.

The CDR3 DNA reads TGCGCCAGCAGCTCCACAGGGAGTGGAAACACCATATATTTT. As protein: CASSSTGSGNTIYF. The rearrangement uses TRBV5-1 and TRBJ1-3, with D possibly matching TRBD1 (6 bases). The CDR3 runs to 14 residues. Germline V gives CDR1 SGHRS, CDR2 YFSETQ. The V end was cut by 3 bases, the J end by 3 bases, with 10 bases between.

CDR3 amino acids: CASSGESTAQHF. Here the CDR3 DNA reads TGTGCCAGCAGTGGGGAATCGACAGCCCAGCATTTT. V gene TRBV2 combines with J gene TRBJ1-5; a possible D gene is TRBD1 (5 bases). The V gene lost 4 bases and the J gene lost 11 bases, with 12 bases spanning the gap. This CDR3 has 12 residues. CDR1 and CDR2 (germline): SNHLY, FYNNEI.

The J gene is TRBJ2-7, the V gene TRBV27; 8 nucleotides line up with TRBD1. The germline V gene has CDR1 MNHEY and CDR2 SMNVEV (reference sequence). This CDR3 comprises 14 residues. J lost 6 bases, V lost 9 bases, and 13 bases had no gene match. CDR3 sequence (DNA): TGTGCCAGTTCCTTTGGACAGGGATCGTCCGAGCAGTACTTC. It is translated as CASSFGQGSSEQYF.

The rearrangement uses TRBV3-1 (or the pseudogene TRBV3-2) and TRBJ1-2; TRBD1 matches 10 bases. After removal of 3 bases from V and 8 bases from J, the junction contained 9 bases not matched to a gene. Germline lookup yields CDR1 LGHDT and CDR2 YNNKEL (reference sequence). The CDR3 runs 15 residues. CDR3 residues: CASSQFGRDRGGYTF. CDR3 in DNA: TGTGCCAGCAGCCAGTTTGGGCGGGACAGGGGAGGCTACACCTTC.